A single sample is the source of the 9 T cell receptor beta chains below, sequenced in a study of tumor-infiltrating lymphocytes in primary liver carcinoma. Total RNA (roughly 530 ng) served as template for TCR beta cDNA synthesis primed by a constant-region primer. TCR beta libraries came from three nested multiplex PCR rounds using slightly modified ARM-PCR. The first two PCR rounds, around 10 cycles each, used TRBV1-TRBV30 forward primers and a C-beta reverse primer. TCRdb passed the multiplex PCR reads through MiXCR, listing each CDR3 protein once. The profile shows hundreds of thousands of distinct CDR3 sequences, roughly two thirds of them singletons. Unsorted whole blood supplied the RNA, and germline DNA was extracted too. The sample taken for sequencing was peripheral blood. The receptors derive from a man aged 35 to 55 with primary liver carcinoma and hepatitis B virus infection.

Details on this clonotype: One end of the junction fails to match germline, which may point to a read error. The V and J genes are TRBV11-1 and TRBJ1-3; D is perhaps TRBD1 (5 bases). The CDR3 runs to 14 residues. Germline assignment: CDR1 SGHAT and CDR2 FQDESV (reference sequence). The CDR3 region is CVSSLWGTGNTIYF. In nucleotides, the CDR3 is TGTGTCAGCAGCTTATGGGGGACCGGAAACACCATATATTTT. Combining the CDR3 with reference TRBV11-1 and TRBJ1-3 gives the whole variable domain EAEVAQSPRYKITEKSQAVAFWCDPISGHATLYWYRQILGQGPELLVQFQDESVVDDSQLPKDRFSAERLKGVDSTLKIQPAELGDSAMYLCVSSLWGTGNTIYFGEGSWLTVV.

This clonotype has at least ten counts. J is TRBJ1-1 and V is TRBV12-3 or TRBV12-4; 9 positions agree with TRBD1. V lost 9 bases and J lost 2; bases outside the gene matches: 13. The CDR3 consists of 16 residues. The CDR3 spells CASRTGALGPNTEAFF. The CDR3 DNA reads as TGTGCCAGTAGGACAGGGGCCCTCGGGCCCAACACTGAAGCTTTCTTT.

Here the CDR3 DNA reads TGTGCCAGCAGCCTTCAGGGGTCCGTCACAGATACGCAGTATTTT. Encoded protein: CASSLQGSVTDTQYF. The gene calls are TRBV14 and TRBJ2-3, with a tentative D call TRBD1 (6 bases). Deletions cut 4 bases from V and 2 bases from J, with 13 bases between. Germline CDR1 is SGHDN and CDR2 is FVKESK. The CDR3 has 15 residues.

A note on this clonotype: A much larger clonotype is one base distant, so this may be a read error. This chain connects TRBV12-3 or TRBV12-4 to TRBJ2-5; D tentatively fits TRBD1 or TRBD2 (5 bases each). The CDR3 has 13 amino acids. CDR3 DNA sequence: TGTGCCAGCCGCAGAAGTGGGGGAGAGACCCGGTACTTC. Translation: CASRRSGGETRYF.

This clonotype was recorded at least ten times. The chain links TRBV11-2 to TRBJ2-1; the D gene could be TRBD1 or TRBD2 (5 bases each). CDR1 and CDR2 (germline): SGHAT, FQNNGV. The CDR3 totals 15 residues. Deletions cut 1 base from V and 2 bases from J, with 9 bases between. The CDR3 sequence: CASSLAGRTYNEQFF. The CDR3 DNA follows: TGTGCCAGCAGCTTAGCGGGACGAACCTACAATGAGCAGTTCTTC.

On this clonotype: A single base separates this from a much larger clone, so it may be a read error. The CDR3 region is CASSEPQGNEKFF. Here the CDR3 DNA reads TGTGCCAGCAGTGAACCCCAGGGGAATGAGAAGTTCTTC. This sequence joins TRBV6-1 and TRBJ2-1; D may be TRBD1 (6 bases). CDR1 is MNHNS, CDR2 SASEGT, per germline. The CDR3 spans 13 residues.

The J gene is TRBJ2-3, the V gene TRBV6-5; TRBD2 is a possible D gene (6 bases). V was shortened by 8 bases and J by 5 bases, with 17 bases between the two germline ends. This CDR3 is built from 14 residues. The germline V gene encodes CDR1 MNHEY and CDR2 SVGAGI. The CDR3 protein is CASWLVGAGDTQYF. For the CDR3, the DNA is TGTGCCAGCTGGTTAGTGGGAGCGGGAGATACGCAGTATTTT.

The CDR3 reads CASSSFTETYHEQFF. The CDR3 region has the DNA TGTGCCAGCAGCTCCTTCACAGAAACGTACCATGAGCAGTTCTTC. This chain uses TRBV7-9 with TRBJ2-1, with no clear D. V lost 4 bases to trimming and J lost 8 bases, with 18 bases between them. The CDR3 sequence is 15 residues long. Germline CDR1 and CDR2: SEHNR and FQNEAQ (reference sequence).

The genes are TRBV5-4 and TRBJ2-1; TRBD2 aligns across 7 bases. Trimming removed 4 bases from V and 1 base from J; junction bases left unmatched: 11. The CDR3 covers 17 residues. Germline assignment: CDR1 SGHNT and CDR2 YYREEE (reference sequence). CDR3 sequence reads: CASSPPGGSRSYNEQFF. The CDR3, as DNA: TGTGCCAGCAGCCCTCCAGGCGGGAGCCGGTCCTACAATGAGCAGTTCTTC.